The 7 T cell receptor beta chains presented below share a single source sample, sequenced in a study of cytomegalovirus exposure and HLA in healthy donors. Amplification used 60 Vbeta primers and 13 Jbeta primers. TCRdb's copy holds only in-frame clones and misses some; the assay was immunoSEQ multiplex PCR. The sample lists approximately 190,000 clones, over 75% occurring once. The sample comprised PBMCs. These receptors were obtained from a man between 45 and 60 years old in good health and CMV-seronegative.

The genes are TRBV9 and TRBJ2-3; no firm D call. CDR3 length: 13 amino acids. CDR1 SGDLS and CDR2 YYNGEE come from the germline V gene. V was clipped by 7 bases and J by 0 bases, with 9 bases between them. CDR3 loop: CASSPASTDTQYF. The CDR3, as DNA: TGTGCCAGCTCCCCAGCGAGCACAGATACGCAGTATTTT.

V and J are TRBV10-3 and TRBJ2-7, with D possibly TRBD1 on 5 matching bases. V lost 3 bases and J 5 bases, leaving 20 bases between the germline ends. CDR1 and CDR2 (germline): ENHRY, SYGVKD. CDR3 length equals 16 residues. CDR3 loop: CAISDLGRRHKNEQYF. CDR3 bases: TGTGCCATCAGTGACCTGGGGCGACGGCATAAAAACGAGCAGTACTTC.

This sequence joins TRBV7-7 and TRBJ2-2, with 8 bases identical to TRBD2. CDR1 and CDR2 (germline): SSHAT, FNYEAQ (reference sequence). This CDR3 region has 15 residues. Trimming cost V 5 bases and J 5 bases; bases outside gene matches: 7. In nucleotides, the CDR3 is TGTGCCAGCAGCACACGGACGGGGGGGACCGGGGAGCTGTTTTTT. It yields the protein CASSTRTGGTGELFF.

J is TRBJ2-4 and V is TRBV18; D not resolved. V lost 3 bases and J lost 3, with 15 bases in between. CDR1 is KGHSH and CDR2 is LQKENI in the germline V gene. The CDR3 runs to 16 residues. The CDR3 coding sequence is TGTGCCAGCTCACCGATCTTAGGAGTGGGCAAAAACATTCAGTACTTC. This encodes CASSPILGVGKNIQYF.

Regarding this clone: This same CDR3 is encoded by further DNA sequences in the sample. This chain joins TRBV25-1 and TRBJ2-5; 7 positions agree with TRBD2. The ends lost 0 bases at V and 3 bases at J; junction bases unmatched: 7. Germline CDR1 and CDR2: MGHDK and SYGVNS. The CDR3 sequence is 16 residues long. Here the CDR3 DNA reads TGTGCCAGCAGTGAATATGCGGGGCGGGGGAAAGAGACCCAGTACTTC. It yields the protein CASSEYAGRGKETQYF.

This chain links TRBV4-3 with TRBJ2-7; the D gene is possibly TRBD2 (5 bases). V lost 1 base and J lost 3, with 13 bases in between. Germline V gives CDR1 LGHNA, CDR2 YSLEER. The CDR3 totals 15 residues. The CDR3 coding sequence is TGCGCCAGCAGCCAAGGGGTAGCTGGGAGCTACGAGCAGTACTTC. Its protein product is CASSQGVAGSYEQYF.

The chain is built from TRBV9 and TRBJ1-4; 7 bases map to TRBD1. CDR1 and CDR2 from the germline V gene are SGDLS and YYNGEE. V lost 3 bases and J lost 8; bases outside the gene matches: 13. This CDR3 has 16 residues. The CDR3 nucleotides are TGTGCCAGCAGCGCTTCCCCCGACAGGGTAGGAGAAAAACTGTTTTTT. Translated: CASSASPDRVGEKLFF.